A selection of T cell receptor beta chains follows, all from one sample in a study of T cell repertoires in cytomegalovirus infection. Via MiXCR, TCRdb re-called the reads, giving one row per CDR3 protein. The sample shows about 920,000 distinct CDR3 sequences, around 32% of them seen only once. These receptors have no known antigen. Source: cultured CD8+ T cells from PBMCs, taken from culture after CMV antigen stimulation. Receptors were obtained from a human donor in good health (CMV status not recorded). Some clones in this sample may be carry-over from other donors' samples. Each CDR3 is given with its conserved first and last residue. D genes are given only for firm matches. Size tells how often a clone was seen (once, few, many) or the class of an expanded clone, and some rows leave it out.

CDR3aa | CDR3nt | abundance | v_gene | d_gene | j_gene
CASSLGQGMVTDTQYF | TGTGCCAGCAGTTTGGGACAGGGTATGGTAACAGATACGCAGTATTTT | once | TRBV12-3/TRBV12-4 | TRBD1 | TRBJ2-3
CASSWTSGTSTDTQYF | TGTGCCAGCAGTTGGACTAGCGGCACTAGCACAGATACGCAGTATTTT | - | TRBV6-6 | TRBD2 | TRBJ2-3
CASSLTPGPVHEQFF | TGTGCCAGCAGCTTGACCCCGGGGCCTGTCCATGAGCAGTTCTTC | - | TRBV7-8 | - | TRBJ2-1
CATSDRLAGAQETQYF | TGTGCCACCAGTGATCGACTAGCGGGGGCCCAAGAGACCCAGTACTTC | - | TRBV24-1 | TRBD2 | TRBJ2-5
CASNPGGTGFVGYTF | TGTGCCAGTAACCCAGGAGGGACAGGGTTCGTTGGCTACACCTTC | - | TRBV19 | TRBD1 | TRBJ1-2
CASKQSSGNTIYF | TGTGCCAGCAAACAGAGCTCTGGAAACACCATATATTTT | few | TRBV7-9 | - | TRBJ1-3
CASRIHRGIRDTEAFF | TGCGCCAGCAGGATCCATAGGGGTATTAGAGACACTGAAGCTTTCTTT | many | TRBV5-1 | - | TRBJ1-1
CASSSRLAGAHPGELFF | TGTGCCAGCAGTTCAAGACTAGCGGGGGCCCATCCCGGGGAGCTGTTTTTT | many | TRBV7-6 | TRBD2 | TRBJ2-2
CASSFLTGGYSPLHF | TGTGCCAGCAGTTTTCTGACAGGGGGCTATTCACCCCTCCACTTT | few | TRBV28 | TRBD1 | TRBJ1-6
CSAIGTNSADNEQFF | TGCAGTGCTATCGGGACAAATTCTGCTGACAATGAGCAGTTCTTC | - | TRBV20-1 | - | TRBJ2-1
CASSRQLDEQFF | TGTGCCAGCAGCCGTCAACTGGATGAGCAGTTCTTC | few | TRBV7-9 | - | TRBJ2-1
CSAQLAGDSYEQYF | TGCAGTGCCCAACTAGCGGGGGACTCCTACGAGCAGTACTTC | - | TRBV20-1 | TRBD2 | TRBJ2-7
CASSLVGGGQGLYTEAFF | TGTGCCAGCAGCTTAGTGGGTGGAGGACAGGGATTGTATACTGAAGCTTTCTTT | - | TRBV7-6 | TRBD1 | TRBJ1-1
CASTNGAGAIKPQHF | TGTGCCAGTACGAATGGGGCAGGGGCGATCAAACCCCAGCATTTT | few | TRBV19 | - | TRBJ1-5
CASMAGRTEAFF | TGTGCCAGTATGGCAGGGAGGACTGAAGCTTTCTTT | many | TRBV19 | - | TRBJ1-1
CASSQTTGEDNEQFF | TGCGCCAGCAGCCAAACAACGGGGGAGGACAATGAGCAGTTCTTC | - | TRBV4-1 | - | TRBJ2-1